The T cell receptor beta chain under discussion was sequenced for a study of blood T cell repertoires in COVID-19. This CDR3 has 16 amino acids. Per germline, CDR1 LNHDA and CDR2 SQIVND (reference sequence). Trimming cost V 6 bases and J 4 bases; bases outside gene matches: 6. Assay: immunoSEQ multiplex PCR; the TCRdb copy retains only in-frame clones and omits some. In the table there are roughly 36,000 clones, roughly 85% of which are singletons. The sequenced sample was peripheral blood. This receptor was obtained from a man aged 60 to 69 with active COVID-19. This sequence joins TRBV19 and TRBJ2-1, with TRBD2 matching over 13 bases. CDR3 residues: CASRSGLAGWYNEQFF. In nucleotides, the CDR3 is TGTGCCAGTAGGTCGGGACTAGCGGGATGGTACAATGAGCAGTTCTTC.